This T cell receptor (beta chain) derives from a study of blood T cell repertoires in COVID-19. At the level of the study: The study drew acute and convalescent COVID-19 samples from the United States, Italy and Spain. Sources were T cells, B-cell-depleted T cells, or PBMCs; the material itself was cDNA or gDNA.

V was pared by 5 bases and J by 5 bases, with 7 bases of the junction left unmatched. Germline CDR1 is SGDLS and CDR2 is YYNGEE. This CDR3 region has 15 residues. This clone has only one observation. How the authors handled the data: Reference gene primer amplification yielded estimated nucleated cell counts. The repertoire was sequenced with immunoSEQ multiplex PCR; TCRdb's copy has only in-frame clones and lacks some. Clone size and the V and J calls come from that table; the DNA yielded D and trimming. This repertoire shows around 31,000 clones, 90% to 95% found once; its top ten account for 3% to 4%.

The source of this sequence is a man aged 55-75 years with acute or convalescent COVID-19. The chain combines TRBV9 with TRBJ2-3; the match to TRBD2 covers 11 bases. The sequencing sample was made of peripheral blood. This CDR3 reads CASSPSGRIGDTQYF. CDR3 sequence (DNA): TGTGCCAGCAGTCCTAGCGGGAGGATCGGAGATACGCAGTATTTT.